One sample yielded the 5 T cell receptor beta chains listed below, sequenced in a study of control samples from healthy donors and cancer patients. The table came from immunoSEQ multiplex PCR; TCRdb's copy has only in-frame clones and leaves some out. Of about 170,000 clones listed, 85% to 90% were seen once; the top ten hold 12%. Specimen: blood. The origin of the receptors is a man younger than 40 in good health.

The chain links TRBV6-6 to TRBJ2-7, with 9 bases aligning to TRBD1. The junction had 7 bases not matched to a gene; V was cut back by 6 bases and J by 4 bases. CDR3 length: 14 amino acids. Germline-derived CDR1 and CDR2 are MNHNY and SVGAGI (reference sequence). CDR3 bases: TGTGCCAGCAGAGCCGGGACAGGGCTGTACGAGCAGTACTTC. Translated, it gives CASRAGTGLYEQYF.

J is TRBJ2-7 and V is TRBV6-1; D is unclear. The V end was cut by 1 base, the J end by 3 bases, with 13 bases between. The CDR3 is 15 residues long. The germline gives CDR1 MNHNS, CDR2 SASEGT. The CDR3 spells CASSEVFLTDYEQYF. The CDR3 DNA sequence: TGTGCCAGCAGTGAAGTTTTTTTGACGGACTACGAGCAGTACTTC.

The chain employs TRBV7-8 and TRBJ1-3; perhaps TRBD1 as D (5 bases). The length of the CDR3 is 15 residues. Germline V CDR1 and CDR2: SGHVS, FQNEAQ. With 4 bases removed from V and 0 bases from J, the gap between germline ends came to 10 bases. The CDR3 spells CASSWPDSSGNTIYF. The CDR3 DNA sequence: TGTGCCAGCAGCTGGCCTGACAGCTCTGGAAACACCATATATTTT.

CDR3 sequence: CASSPGLARETQYF. In DNA form, the CDR3 reads TGCGCCAGCAGTCCGGGACTAGCGAGAGAGACCCAGTACTTC. This rearrangement joins TRBV4-1 to TRBJ2-5; 10 positions match TRBD2. This CDR3 spans 14 amino acids. Germline CDR1 reads MGHRA; CDR2 reads YSYEKL. Trimming at V came to 6 bases and at J to 4 bases, leaving 5 bases not matched to a gene.

V usage is TRBV2 and J usage is TRBJ1-2, with D unresolved. The CDR3 contains 15 residues. V gave up 0 bases and J gave up 8 bases, with 16 bases separating them. CDR1 and CDR2 (germline): SNHLY, FYNNEI. CDR3: CASSEASPLGKGYTF. DNA for the CDR3: TGTGCCAGCAGTGAAGCGTCGCCCCTCGGGAAGGGCTACACCTTC.